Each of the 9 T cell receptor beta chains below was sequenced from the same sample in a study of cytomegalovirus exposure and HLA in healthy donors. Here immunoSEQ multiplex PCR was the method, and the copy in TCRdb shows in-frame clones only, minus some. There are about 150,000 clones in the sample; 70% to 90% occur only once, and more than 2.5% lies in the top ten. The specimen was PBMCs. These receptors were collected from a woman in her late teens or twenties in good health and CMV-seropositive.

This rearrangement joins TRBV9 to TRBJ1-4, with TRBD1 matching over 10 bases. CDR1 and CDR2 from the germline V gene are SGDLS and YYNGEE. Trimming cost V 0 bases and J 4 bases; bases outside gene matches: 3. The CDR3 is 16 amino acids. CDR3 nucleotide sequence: TGTGCCAGCAGCGTAGGGGGACAGGGGCTTAATGAAAAACTGTTTTTT. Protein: CASSVGGQGLNEKLFF.

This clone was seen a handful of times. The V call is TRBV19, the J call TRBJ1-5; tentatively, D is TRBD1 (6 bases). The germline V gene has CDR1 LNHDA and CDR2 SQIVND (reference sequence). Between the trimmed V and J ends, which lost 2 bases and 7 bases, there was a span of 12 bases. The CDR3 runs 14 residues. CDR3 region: CASSITGLGQPQHF. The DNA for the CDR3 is TGTGCCAGTAGTATAACAGGGTTAGGGCAGCCCCAGCATTTT.

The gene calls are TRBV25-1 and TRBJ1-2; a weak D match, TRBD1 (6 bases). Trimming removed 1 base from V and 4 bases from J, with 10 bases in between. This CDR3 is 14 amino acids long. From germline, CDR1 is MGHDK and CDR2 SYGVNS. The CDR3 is CASSELDRSYGYTF. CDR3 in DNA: TGTGCCAGCAGTGAATTAGACAGGAGCTATGGCTACACCTTC.

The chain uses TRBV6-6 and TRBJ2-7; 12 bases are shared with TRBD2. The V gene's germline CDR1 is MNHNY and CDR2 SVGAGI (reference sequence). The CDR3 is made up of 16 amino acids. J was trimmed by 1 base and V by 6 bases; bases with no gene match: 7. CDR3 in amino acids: CASSRGLAGTSYEQYF. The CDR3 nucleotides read TGTGCCAGCAGCCGCGGACTAGCGGGGACTTCCTACGAGCAGTACTTC.

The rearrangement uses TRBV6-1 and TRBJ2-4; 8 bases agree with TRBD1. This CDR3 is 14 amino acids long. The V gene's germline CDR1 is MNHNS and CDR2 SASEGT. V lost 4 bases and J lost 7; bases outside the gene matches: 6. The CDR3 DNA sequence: TGTGCCAGCAGTGGAGGGACAGGTCTGAACATTCAGTACTTC. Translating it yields CASSGGTGLNIQYF.

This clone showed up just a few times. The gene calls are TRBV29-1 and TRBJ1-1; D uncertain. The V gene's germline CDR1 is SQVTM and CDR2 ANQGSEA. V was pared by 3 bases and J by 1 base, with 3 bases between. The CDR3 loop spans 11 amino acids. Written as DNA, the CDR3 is TGCAGCGTTGACAAGAACACTGAAGCTTTCTTT. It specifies CSVDKNTEAFF.

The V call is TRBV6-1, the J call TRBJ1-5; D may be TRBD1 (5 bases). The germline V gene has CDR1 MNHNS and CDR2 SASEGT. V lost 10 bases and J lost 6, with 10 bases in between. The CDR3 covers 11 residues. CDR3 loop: CATRGGQPQHF. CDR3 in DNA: TGTGCCACCCGGGGGGGTCAGCCCCAGCATTTT.

The CDR3, as DNA: TGTGCCAGCAGTGTAAGAGGCGAGCAGTACTTC. Translation: CASSVRGEQYF. The gene calls are TRBV28 and TRBJ2-7; D unclear. This CDR3 comprises 11 residues. Trimming took off 5 bases at V and 6 bases at J, with 8 bases between the two ends. Germline values: CDR1 MDHEN, CDR2 SYDVKM.

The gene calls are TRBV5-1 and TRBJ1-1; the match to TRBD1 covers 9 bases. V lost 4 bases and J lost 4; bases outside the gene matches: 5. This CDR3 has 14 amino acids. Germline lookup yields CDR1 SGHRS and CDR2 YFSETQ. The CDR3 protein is CASSRTGEVTEAFF. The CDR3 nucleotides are TGCGCCAGCAGCCGGACAGGGGAGGTCACTGAAGCTTTCTTT.